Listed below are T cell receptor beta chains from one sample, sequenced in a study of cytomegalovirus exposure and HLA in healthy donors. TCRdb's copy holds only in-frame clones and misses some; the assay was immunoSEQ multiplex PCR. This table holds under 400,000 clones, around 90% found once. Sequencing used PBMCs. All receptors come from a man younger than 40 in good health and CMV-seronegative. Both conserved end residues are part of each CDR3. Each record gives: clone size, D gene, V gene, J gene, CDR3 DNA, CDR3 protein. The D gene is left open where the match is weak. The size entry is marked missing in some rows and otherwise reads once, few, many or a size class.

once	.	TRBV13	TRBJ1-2	TGTGCCAGCAGCTGGGGAGGGGTTCAGAACTATGGCTACACCTTC	CASSWGGVQNYGYTF
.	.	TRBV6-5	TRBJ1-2	TGTGCCAGCAGTAAATCAGGGGTGGGTGGCTACACCTTC	CASSKSGVGGYTF
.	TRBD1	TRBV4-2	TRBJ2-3	TGTGCCAGCACGCGACAGGGAATAAAGATGAGTACGCAGTATTTT	CASTRQGIKMSTQYF
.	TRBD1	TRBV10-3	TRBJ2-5	TGTGCCATCGCCCGATTTTCAGGACAGGGAACAAAAGAGACCCAGTACTTC	CAIARFSGQGTKETQYF
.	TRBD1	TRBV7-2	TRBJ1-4	TGTGCCAGCAGCTTGTGGGACAGGGGGAGTGAAAAACTGTTTTTT	CASSLWDRGSEKLFF
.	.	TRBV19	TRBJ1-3	TGTGCCAGTAGTATCTCCGACATCTCTGGAAACACCATATATTTT	CASSISDISGNTIYF
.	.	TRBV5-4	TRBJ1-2	TGTGCCAGCAGCTTGGGTCGGTCGAGGGTTGGCTACACCTTC	CASSLGRSRVGYTF
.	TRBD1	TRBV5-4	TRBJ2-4	TGTGCCAGCAGCTTTGCCCCGGGACAGGGGGCCGGGGACATTCAGTACTTC	CASSFAPGQGAGDIQYF
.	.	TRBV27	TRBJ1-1	TGTGCCACCTTCAGCGTCTACGAGGAAGCTTTCTTT	CATFSVYEEAFF
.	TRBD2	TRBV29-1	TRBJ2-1	TGCAGCGTTGTGGGACTAGCGGGGAACGTCAATGAGCAGTTCTTC	CSVVGLAGNVNEQFF
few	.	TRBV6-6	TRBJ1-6	TGTGCCAGCAGCCGTGACGGAGCACCCCTCCACTTT	CASSRDGAPLHF
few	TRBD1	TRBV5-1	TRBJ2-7	TGCGCCAGCAGCCCCACGACAGGGTACGAGCAGTACTTC	CASSPTTGYEQYF
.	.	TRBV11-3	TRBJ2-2	TGTGCCAGCAGCTTAAACAGCGGGGAGCTGTTTTTT	CASSLNSGELFF
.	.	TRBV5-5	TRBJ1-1	TGTGCCAGCAGCTTGGACAGGGTTCCCACTGAAGCTTTCTTT	CASSLDRVPTEAFF
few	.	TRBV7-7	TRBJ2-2	TGTGCCAGCAGCGCTTACGGAGGCGGCGGGGGCGTCACCGGGGAGCTGTTTTTT	CASSAYGGGGGVTGELFF
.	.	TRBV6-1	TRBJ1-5	TGTGCCAGCAGCGATTGGACAGAACAGCCCCAGCATTTT	CASSDWTEQPQHF
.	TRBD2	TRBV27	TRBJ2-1	TGTGCCAGCAGTTTAAGGAGCGGGGGGGGTGAGTTCTTC	CASSLRSGGGEFF
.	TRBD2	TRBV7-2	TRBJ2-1	TGTGCCAGCAGCCTGGCGCGGGGGGCGTTATATGAGCAGTTCTTC	CASSLARGALYEQFF
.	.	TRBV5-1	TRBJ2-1	TGCGCCAGCAGCTTGGCACAGTACAATGAGCAGTTCTTC	CASSLAQYNEQFF
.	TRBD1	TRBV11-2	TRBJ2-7	TGTGCCAGCAGCTCTTGGACAGGGTCAGCCGAGCAGTACTTC	CASSSWTGSAEQYF
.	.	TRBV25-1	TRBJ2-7	TGTGCCAGTTCTGGACAGTCCTACGAGCAGTACTTC	CASSGQSYEQYF
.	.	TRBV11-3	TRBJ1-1	TGTGCCAGCAGCTTTCGGGGGGCGACTGAAGCTTTCTTT	CASSFRGATEAFF
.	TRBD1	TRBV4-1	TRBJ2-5	TGCGCCAGCAGCCAAGCCCTCAGGACAGGGGGCGAATCCCAAGAGACCCAGTACTTC	CASSQALRTGGESQETQYF
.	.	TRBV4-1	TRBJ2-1	TGCGCCAGCAGCCAAGCCGGGACAAACTACAATGAGCAGTTCTTC	CASSQAGTNYNEQFF
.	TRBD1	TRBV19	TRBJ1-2	TGTGCCAGTGGGCCGACAGGGGCTTATGGCTACACCTTC	CASGPTGAYGYTF
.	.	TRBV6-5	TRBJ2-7	TGTGCCAGCTCCAGGACTGCATCCTACGAGCAGTACTTC	CASSRTASYEQYF
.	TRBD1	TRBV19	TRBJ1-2	TGTGCCAGTAGTATTAGGACAGGGACCACTAAGACGATCTATGGCTACACCTTC	CASSIRTGTTKTIYGYTF
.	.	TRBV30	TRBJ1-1	TGTGCCTGGAATCCGTCAGTCGGGAGGGTAAACACTGAAGCTTTCTTT	CAWNPSVGRVNTEAFF
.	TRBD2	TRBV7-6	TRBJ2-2	TGTGCCAGCAGCTTATGGAGCGGGGGGCCCACCGGGGAGCTGTTTTTT	CASSLWSGGPTGELFF
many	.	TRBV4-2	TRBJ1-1	TGTGCCAGCAGCCAAGGACAGTTGGGCACTGAAGCTTTCTTT	CASSQGQLGTEAFF
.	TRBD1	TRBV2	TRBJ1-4	TGTGCCAGCAGCTATGATACAGGGGCCATTGAAAAACTGTTTTTT	CASSYDTGAIEKLFF
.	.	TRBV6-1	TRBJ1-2	TGTGCCAGCTATGAGGTTGGCTACACCTTC	CASYEVGYTF
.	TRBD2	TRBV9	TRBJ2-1	TGTGCCAGCAGCGCGGGGACTAGCGGACACAATGAGCAGTTCTTC	CASSAGTSGHNEQFF
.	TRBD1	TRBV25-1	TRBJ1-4	TGTGCCAGCAGTGGTGGACAGGGAGGTGAAAAACTGTTTTTT	CASSGGQGGEKLFF
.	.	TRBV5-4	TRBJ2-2	TGTGCCAGCACCCTAACTAGTCAGTACACCGGGGAGCTGTTTTTT	CASTLTSQYTGELFF
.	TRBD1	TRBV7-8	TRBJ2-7	TGTGCCAGCAGCTTAGACTCCGGGACAGGGGTCTACGAGCAGTACTTC	CASSLDSGTGVYEQYF
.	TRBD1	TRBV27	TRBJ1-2	TGTGCCAGCAGTTTAGGCCCACAGGGGGCTGCTGAAGGCTACACCTTC	CASSLGPQGAAEGYTF
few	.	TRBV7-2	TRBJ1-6	TGTGCCAGCACCCCAGGTCACCAAACTTCACCCCTCCACTTT	CASTPGHQTSPLHF
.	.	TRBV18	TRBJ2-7	TGTGCCAGCTCACCGCAGGAAACCACCTACGAGCAGTACTTC	CASSPQETTYEQYF
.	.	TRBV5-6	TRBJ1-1	TGTGCCAGCAGCTTGGCCCTCGGGGGGAACACTGAAGCTTTCTTT	CASSLALGGNTEAFF
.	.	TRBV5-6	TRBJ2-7	TGTGCCAGCAGCTCGCACAGGGCTATCTACGAGCAGTACTTC	CASSSHRAIYEQYF
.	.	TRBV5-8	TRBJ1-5	TGTGCCAGCAGCTTGTGGGGCGGGGCTTTAAGCAATCAGCCCCAGCATTTT	CASSLWGGALSNQPQHF
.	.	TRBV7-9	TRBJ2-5	TGTGCCAGCAGCTCCGGGACACTCCAAGAGACCCAGTACTTC	CASSSGTLQETQYF
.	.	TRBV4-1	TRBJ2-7	TGCGCCAGCAGCCAAGACCCTCTATACGAGCAGTACTTC	CASSQDPLYEQYF
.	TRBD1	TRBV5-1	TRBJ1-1	TGCGCCAGCAGCTTGGGGGCAGGGGGTGTGGTGGACACTGAAGCTTTCTTT	CASSLGAGGVVDTEAFF
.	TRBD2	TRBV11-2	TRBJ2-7	TGTGCCAGCAGCTCCCTAGCGGGGATCCTCTACGAGCAGTACTTC	CASSSLAGILYEQYF
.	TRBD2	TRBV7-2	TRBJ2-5	TGTGCCAGCAGCTTAGTTGCGGGGGGGCGGGAGACCCAGTACTTC	CASSLVAGGRETQYF
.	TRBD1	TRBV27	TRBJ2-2	TGTGCCAGCAGTTTAAGGAGGACAGGGACTGGGGAGCTGTTTTTT	CASSLRRTGTGELFF
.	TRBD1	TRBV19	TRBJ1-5	TGTGCCAGTAGGAGGACAGGGAGTACGAATCAGCCCCAGCATTTT	CASRRTGSTNQPQHF
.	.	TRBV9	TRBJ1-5	TGTGCCAGCAGCGTAGCCGGCAATCAGCCCCAGCATTTT	CASSVAGNQPQHF
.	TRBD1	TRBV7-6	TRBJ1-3	TGTGCCAGCAGCTTGACAGGGGCTGGAAACACCATATATTTT	CASSLTGAGNTIYF
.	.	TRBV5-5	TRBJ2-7	TGTGCCAGCAGCCCCCAGGGTAACGAGCAGTACTTC	CASSPQGNEQYF
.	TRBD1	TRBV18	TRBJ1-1	TGTGCCAGCTCACCCACCGACAGGGGGGCGGCTGGAGCTTTCTTT	CASSPTDRGAAGAFF